A single T cell receptor beta chain is shown here with its context. This clonotype was seen a handful of times. This receptor's antigen is unknown. One base away there is no much larger clone; base qualities are not given. The method behind the library was 5' RACE. Sequenced using an Illumina HiSeq 2500. The second PCR ran for about 7 to 11 cycles and used a J-beta primer mix along with a sample-barcoded 5' primer. A unique molecular identifier was introduced onto each TCR beta cDNA molecule by a template-switch 5' adaptor carrying 12 random nucleotides. At least 3 million CDR3-containing paired-end reads were obtained from each sample. First-strand cDNA was synthesized from all RNA with the Mint cDNA synthesis kit, primed by a TRBC-specific oligonucleotide. All cDNA was treated with uracil-DNA glycosylase and then went through a first 18-cycle PCR with the universal primers M1SS and BC2_uni_R. The authors' pipeline ran thus. Normalization of each sample was performed by random selection of 1 million high-quality reads, each carrying a distinct molecular identifier. Reads sharing molecular identifiers were discarded rather than binned into consensus sequences. CDR3 identification, clonotype clustering and error correction used MiTCR with a Q25 quality threshold and the strictest error-elimination algorithm. Lower-bound total TCR beta diversity was estimated with a nonparametric unseen species model using Euler transformation. TCRdb itself trimmed the public reads at Q25 with fastp, ran MiXCR and retained productive beta chains. Each CDR3 protein gets just one entry, which takes the most common genes and DNA from the rows behind it. It is TCRdb's table, rather than the study itself, that gives the V and J calls and clone size. The sample profile shows around 650,000 distinct CDR3 sequences; roughly 30% of them were found once. The top ten clonotypes cover less than 20% of the sample.

The source of the sample is a study of blood T cells in healthy people across ages (dated by TCRdb to between 2014 and 2017). Turning to the overall study: In model experiments, template switching captured about one uniquely barcoded TCR beta cDNA molecule for every two T cells. Donors were grouped into four age groups: young (average approximately 15 years), middle-aged (about 38), aged (around 60) and long-lived (around 80). To track age-related changes in TCR beta repertoire diversity, the study relied on deep sequencing normalized with unique cDNA molecular identifiers. For two donors (one aged 18 to 30 and one aged 80 or older), the study analyzed two additional independent replicas of 1 million unique cDNA reads from the same blood draw. To avoid experimental bias, donors of different ages were randomly spread across the sequencing lanes. Study-wide conclusions, independent of this receptor: Compared with the aged group, more naive CD4+ T cells, fewer expanded clones and increased TCR diversity were shown by the long-lived group, suggesting age selection. A strong correlation was found between observed TCR beta diversity and the percentage of naive T cells measured by flow cytometry. As age increased, observed TCR beta diversity per million T cells dropped in a roughly linear way, and a significant reduction was already evident by age approximately 40. Since profiling was done on bulk unsorted PBMCs, naive and antigen-experienced compartments could not be conclusively compared. The CMV infection status of donors was not known, potentially confounding age-related changes in expanded clonotypes. Estimates of total diversity from one million sequenced T cells were regarded as lower bounds and underestimates.

The donors were roughly 40 Caucasian individuals from Russia, aged about 6 to 100 years, who were systemically healthy. Each donor gave around 9.9 milliliters of peripheral blood, collected into EDTA-treated Vacutainer tubes. Ficoll-Paque density-gradient centrifugation was used to isolate PBMCs, with at least 7 million obtained per sample. Trizol reagent was used to extract total RNA from the PBMCs, yielding at least 6 micrograms per sample. For every donor, flow cytometry on a PBMC aliquot measured the percentage of naive CD45RAhigh/CD27high T cells. The CDR3 starts with the cysteine, ends with the phenylalanine, and has 13 residues. CDR3 DNA is the only sequence kept; it has 39 bases, read in frame from the first base. The germline V gene encodes CDR1 SGHRS and CDR2 YFSETQ. V and J lose 1 base and 11 bases, and a span of 16 bases separates them.

The sequencing input was blood. This sequence was found in a woman of 80 years or more in good health. Donor details come from another sample of the same person, matched by shared clones. The rearranged chain carries TRBV5-1 and TRBJ2-7; the D segment might be TRBD1 or TRBD2, since each matches 5 bases. The nucleotide sequence reads TGCGCCAGCAGCTTGTACCGAGAACGAGGGGAGTACTTC. Its product reads: CASSLYRERGEYF.